This TCR beta chain comes out of a study of cytomegalovirus exposure and HLA in healthy donors (dated by TCRdb to the late 2010s). A note on the overall study: A later analysis indicated that the 120 or so validation repertoires were generated on the platform also employed for the approximately 700 repertoires of the first cohort. A separate validation cohort of approximately 130 different subjects was used in addition to the approximately 610-subject first cohort. High-throughput TCR immunosequencing, statistical association of individual TCRs with disease status, and machine learning were combined to predict cytomegalovirus infection status. The study was designed to test whether signatures of past pathogen exposure could be identified by cataloging public T cell receptors. Summary of the overall study and its limitations: A total of fewer than 200 TCR beta chains were listed by the study as associated with cytomegalovirus. According to the authors, the approach could potentially be generalized to other disease states and immunological phenotypes. While some public TCRs were present in many individuals, most TCR sequences turned up only very rarely across donors. The classifier was reported to diagnose cytomegalovirus status with high specificity and sensitivity in both the original and validation cohorts. In a later analysis, TCRs clustered in the first cohort were found to also tend to co-occur in the 110 or so validation repertoires, with over 90% of cluster scores above 0. A later analysis lacked HLA typing for the validation cohort, so it scored co-occurrence in that cohort across all 110 or so repertoires. Three of the identified cytomegalovirus-associated TCR beta chains were confirmed in vitro to be specific for cytomegalovirus antigens.

Worth noting for this clone: Its antigen remains undetermined. It has no much larger one-base neighbor in the sample; base qualities were not kept.

The donors belonged to the validation cohort of under 150 subjects, which was separate from the approximately 610-subject first cohort. At the junction V is shortened by 5 bases and J by 3 bases, with 10 bases in between. The CDR3, from cysteine to phenylalanine, totals 13 residues. Only the CDR3 region is kept as DNA, spanning 39 bases read in frame from base 1. As encoded in the germline V gene (reference sequence), CDR1 is SEHNR while CDR2 is FQNEAQ. The library was prepared using the immunoSEQ multiplex PCR assay. Per the authors' processing: A statistical classification framework was built for diagnosing cytomegalovirus status from the catalog of TCR beta chain sequences. TCRdb provides this immuneACCESS table in a form limited to in-frame rearrangements. Some clones are lacking; in checked studies, under half of them reflect an unresolved V gene, and why the rest are absent is not known. The V and J calls and clone size are taken from that table; D and trimming were inferred from the DNA. This sample comprises roughly 300,000 clones, 88% of them detected only once. The ten largest clones represent 0.92% of the sample.

The specimen sequenced was PBMCs. The rearrangement joined TRBV7-9 to TRBJ1-2; TRBD1 is a weak D gene call, 6 bases matching. The source of this sequence is a woman younger than 35 in good health and CMV-seronegative. The nucleotide sequence reads as follows: TGTGCCAGCAGCCTACAGGGTGACTATGGCTACACCTTC. Its translation reads: CASSLQGDYGYTF.